One sample yielded the 30 T cell receptor beta chains listed below, sequenced in a study of T-cell reconstitution after alpha-beta-depleted transplantation in children. Unique molecular identifiers were incorporated into the prepared TCRbeta library. Via MiXCR, TCRdb re-called the PCR reads, giving one row per CDR3 protein. Of more than 75,000 distinct CDR3 sequences in the sample, 23% were seen once. The material was PBMCs, obtained before TCRalphabeta/CD19-depleted stem cell transplant. Receptors originate from a boy younger than 10 with acute lymphoblastic leukemia, due to receive a stem cell transplant.

This clonotype showed up many times. This chain connects TRBV5-1 to TRBJ1-5, with TRBD1 matching over 8 bases. The germline V gene has CDR1 SGHRS and CDR2 YFSETQ. The CDR3 runs 15 residues. J lost 1 base, V lost 0 bases, and 0 bases had no gene match. The CDR3 sequence is CASSLGTGSNQPQHF. DNA for the CDR3: TGCGCCAGCAGCTTGGGGACAGGGAGCAATCAGCCCCAGCATTTT.

This clonotype came up many times. The chain couples TRBV6-2 or TRBV6-3 to TRBJ2-1; 7 nucleotides agree with TRBD1. V lost 4 bases and J lost 7; bases outside the gene matches: 10. Germline CDR1 reads MNHEY; CDR2 reads SVGEGT. This CDR3 region has 15 residues. CDR3 sequence: CASSLRDRTLNEQFF. Here the CDR3 DNA reads TGTGCCAGCAGTTTAAGGGACAGAACCCTGAATGAGCAGTTCTTC.

This clonotype was found a few times. J is TRBJ1-5 and V is TRBV6-5; 7 bases agree with TRBD1. V lost 0 bases and J lost 5; bases outside the gene matches: 4. There are 15 residues in the CDR3. CDR1 is MNHEY and CDR2 is SVGAGI in the germline V gene. CDR3 sequence (DNA): TGTGCCAGCAGTTACTCTCACCAGGGGGATCAGCCCCAGCATTTT. The encoded protein is CASSYSHQGDQPQHF.

This clonotype was counted only a few times. The V call is TRBV28, the J call TRBJ1-2; 7 bases are shared with TRBD1. This CDR3 has 14 amino acids. CDR1 is MDHEN, CDR2 SYDVKM, per germline. V was clipped by 2 bases and J by 3 bases; unmatched bases: 3. The CDR3 region is CASSLDRVDYGYTF. The CDR3, as DNA: TGTGCCAGCAGTTTAGACAGGGTGGACTATGGCTACACCTTC.

J is TRBJ1-5 and V is TRBV28; D is unclear. The length of the CDR3 is 13 residues. V lost 8 bases and J 0 bases, leaving 8 bases between the germline ends. CDR1 MDHEN and CDR2 SYDVKM come from the germline V gene. The CDR3 DNA is TGTGCCAGCGGTAAGGGTAGCAATCAGCCCCAGCATTTT. Its protein product is CASGKGSNQPQHF.

The rearrangement links TRBV5-5 to TRBJ2-1; 7 bases map to TRBD1. This CDR3 has 15 residues. CDR1 is SGHKS, CDR2 YYEKEE, per germline (reference sequence). V trimming: 3 bases; J trimming: 1 base; junction bases outside the gene matches: 4. This chain's CDR3 is CASSSTGVSYNEQFF. CDR3 nucleotide sequence: TGTGCCAGCAGCTCCACAGGGGTATCCTACAATGAGCAGTTCTTC.

This clonotype has at least ten counts. The chain has TRBV27 and TRBJ2-1; 9 nucleotides agree with TRBD1. V lost 4 bases to trimming and J lost 4 bases; unmatched junction nucleotides: 2. The CDR3 sequence is 14 residues long. Germline lookup yields CDR1 MNHEY and CDR2 SMNVEV (reference sequence). CDR3 in amino acids: CASSSGTGYNEQFF. The DNA of the CDR3 is TGTGCCAGCAGTTCCGGGACAGGGTACAATGAGCAGTTCTTC.

This clonotype was found a few times. V is TRBV7-9 and J is TRBJ2-1, with D hard to call. Germline V gives CDR1 SEHNR, CDR2 FQNEAQ (reference sequence). V was cut by 2 bases and J by 7 bases, with 12 bases left in between. The CDR3 is made up of 14 amino acids. In DNA form, the CDR3 reads TGTGCCAGCAGCTTAACCATGACGGATAATGAGCAGTTCTTC. This encodes CASSLTMTDNEQFF.

V usage is TRBV6-2 or TRBV6-3 and J usage is TRBJ2-7, with D possibly being TRBD2 (6 bases). Trimming took 4 bases from V and 3 from J, leaving 10 bases between them. The germline CDR1 and CDR2 sequences are MNHEY and SVGEGT. The CDR3 is made up of 13 amino acids. The CDR3: CASSFLSGYEQYF. Written as DNA, the CDR3 is TGTGCCAGCAGTTTCCTTAGCGGCTACGAGCAGTACTTC.

The rearrangement uses TRBV12-3 or TRBV12-4 and TRBJ2-7, with D hard to call. With 5 bases removed from V and 2 bases from J, the gap between germline ends came to 22 bases. The CDR3 has 17 residues. CDR3 sequence: CASSPTADHPLPYEQYF. CDR3 nucleotides: TGTGCCAGCAGTCCAACGGCAGACCACCCTTTACCCTACGAGCAGTACTTC.

The chain has TRBV20-1 and TRBJ2-5; 9 bases align to TRBD2. Trimming took 1 base from V and 4 from J; bases not matched to a gene: 7. The CDR3 totals 15 residues. Germline V CDR1 and CDR2: DFQATT, SNEGSKA (reference sequence). CDR3 protein: CSARVLAGVLETQYF. DNA for the CDR3: TGCAGTGCTAGAGTTTTAGCGGGAGTCTTAGAGACCCAGTACTTC.

This clonotype was recorded once. The chain is built from TRBV5-1 and TRBJ1-1, with D possibly matching TRBD1 (5 bases). The CDR3 runs 15 residues. Germline CDR1 is SGHRS and CDR2 is YFSETQ. V was clipped by 4 bases and J by 5 bases, with 18 bases between them. For the CDR3, the DNA is TGCGCCAGCAGCCTCGAATATAGGGGCTCGACTGAAGCTTTCTTT. This codes for CASSLEYRGSTEAFF.

This clonotype appeared many times. The chain uses TRBV20-1 and TRBJ2-1, with D possibly being TRBD2 (6 bases). Between the trimmed V and J ends, which lost 6 bases and 4 bases, there was a span of 16 bases. The V gene's germline CDR1 is DFQATT and CDR2 SNEGSKA (reference sequence). The CDR3 covers 14 residues. DNA of the CDR3: TGCAGTGCCCGTAGCGGAGGGATTTACAATGAGCAGTTCTTC. This codes for CSARSGGIYNEQFF.

The DNA of the CDR3 is TGCAGTGCTGGCGGGAGGGCCGGGGAGACCCAGTACTTC. Encoded protein: CSAGGRAGETQYF. The V and J genes are TRBV20-1 and TRBJ2-5; 9 nucleotides align to TRBD2. The J segment lost 5 bases and the V segment lost 5 bases, leaving 6 bases of the junction unmatched. Germline values: CDR1 DFQATT, CDR2 SNEGSKA (reference sequence). The CDR3 consists of 13 residues.

The genes are TRBV5-1 and TRBJ2-1; D is possibly TRBD2 (6 bases). The germline V gene encodes CDR1 SGHRS and CDR2 YFSETQ. V was cut by 0 bases and J by 8 bases, with 27 bases left in between. This CDR3 is 19 amino acids long. The CDR3 protein is CASSLAAPAGLASYDEQFF. DNA of the CDR3: TGCGCCAGCAGCTTGGCCGCCCCCGCAGGGCTAGCGTCTTACGATGAGCAGTTCTTC.

The V call is TRBV25-1, the J call TRBJ1-2, with D hard to call. CDR1 MGHDK and CDR2 SYGVNS come from the germline V gene. V was cut by 4 bases and J by 4 bases, with 7 bases left in between. This CDR3 contains 12 residues. Here the CDR3 reads CASSGTSYGYTF. For the CDR3, the DNA is TGTGCCAGCAGTGGAACCTCCTATGGCTACACCTTC.

The chain combines TRBV5-5 with TRBJ2-7, with 9 bases fitting TRBD1. Germline-derived CDR1 and CDR2 are SGHKS and YYEKEE (reference sequence). The junction had 1 base not matched to a gene; V was cut back by 0 bases and J by 3 bases. This CDR3 region has 14 residues. CDR3 protein: CASSLGQGDYEQYF. CDR3 DNA sequence: TGTGCCAGCAGCTTGGGACAGGGGGACTACGAGCAGTACTTC.

Here the CDR3 DNA reads TGTGCCACCAGCAGAGAATCTAGCGGGAGCTACGAGCAGTACTTC. Translation gives CATSRESSGSYEQYF. The rearrangement joins TRBV15 to TRBJ2-7; 10 bases map to TRBD2. Germline assignment: CDR1 LNHNV and CDR2 YYDKDF (reference sequence). This CDR3 has 15 amino acids. Trimming at V came to 0 bases and at J to 3 bases, leaving 2 bases not matched to a gene.

This clonotype was observed a handful of times. The chain is built from TRBV24-1 and TRBJ2-1; D ambiguous. Germline assignment: CDR1 KGHDR and CDR2 SFDVKD. The V end was cut by 1 base, the J end by 7 bases, with 7 bases between. This CDR3 spans 13 amino acids. The DNA of the CDR3 is TGTGCCACCAGTGATTTCGTCGGGAATGAGCAGTTCTTC. Translation gives CATSDFVGNEQFF.

This chain joins TRBV19 and TRBJ1-1; D is uncertain. V lost 3 bases and J 6 bases, leaving 11 bases between the germline ends. The length of the CDR3 is 13 residues. Germline CDR1 and CDR2: LNHDA and SQIVND (reference sequence). CDR3 coding DNA: TGTGCCAGTAGTATTACTGGGATCCCTGAAGCTTTCTTT. Protein: CASSITGIPEAFF.

The chain carries TRBV5-1 and TRBJ2-3; the D is unclear. V gave up 2 bases and J gave up 1 base, with 5 bases separating them. Germline V lookup: CDR1 SGHRS, CDR2 YFSETQ. The CDR3 has 13 residues. The CDR3 DNA sequence: TGCGCCAGCAGCTTTGGCCGCACAGATACGCAGTATTTT. Its protein is CASSFGRTDTQYF. Together with reference TRBV5-1 and TRBJ2-3, the CDR3 gives the full variable domain: KAGVTQTPRYLIKTRGQQVTLSCSPISGHRSVSWYQQTPGQGLQFLFEYFSETQRNKGNFPGRFSGRQFSNSRSEMNVSTLELGDSALYLCASSFGRTDTQYFGPGTRLTVL.

This chain links TRBV4-1 with TRBJ2-7; a possible D gene is TRBD2 (5 bases). V dropped 1 base and J dropped 6 bases, with 16 bases sitting between them. Germline CDR1 MGHRA, CDR2 YSYEKL. CDR3 length: 15 amino acids. DNA for the CDR3: TGCGCCAGCAGCCAAGCCGCCCCGGGGATTTCCGAGCAGTACTTC. Translated: CASSQAAPGISEQYF.

This clonotype was seen only a few times. The chain links TRBV4-1 to TRBJ2-1; 8 bases agree with TRBD2. Germline loops: CDR1 MGHRA, CDR2 YSYEKL. With 4 bases clipped from V and 6 bases from J, the junction kept 5 bases outside the gene matches. This CDR3 contains 14 residues. The CDR3 DNA is TGCGCCAGCAGCCGTGGCGGGGGGCCCAATGAGCAGTTCTTC. Translated, it gives CASSRGGGPNEQFF.

Only a few counts were recorded for this clonotype. This sequence joins TRBV20-1 and TRBJ2-1; tentatively, D is TRBD2 (5 bases). This CDR3 comprises 14 residues. Trimming stripped 6 bases from V and 4 bases from J, with 16 bases between. Germline CDR1 and CDR2: DFQATT and SNEGSKA (reference sequence). The chain's CDR3 is CSAPREAEYNEQFF. The CDR3 DNA follows: TGCAGTGCCCCTCGAGAAGCGGAGTACAATGAGCAGTTCTTC.

The chain recombines TRBV6-2 or TRBV6-3 with TRBJ2-1; no clear D. Between the trimmed V and J ends, which lost 8 bases and 8 bases, there was a span of 7 bases. The germline V gene encodes CDR1 MNHEY and CDR2 SVGEGT. This CDR3 comprises 10 residues. The DNA of the CDR3 is TGTGCCAGCGCCCTGGATGAGCAGTTCTTC. As protein: CASALDEQFF.

The CDR3 spells CSAFGETGNTIYF. The CDR3 DNA follows: TGCAGTGCTTTCGGGGAGACTGGAAACACCATATATTTT. The gene calls are TRBV20-1 and TRBJ1-3; D gene unclear. V lost 5 bases and J 2 bases, leaving 10 bases between the germline ends. The CDR3 has 13 amino acids. Germline assignment: CDR1 DFQATT and CDR2 SNEGSKA (reference sequence).

The table lists this clonotype with a few counts. This chain links TRBV7-6 with TRBJ2-6; no firm D call. Trimming shortened V by 1 base and J by 0 bases, and 10 bases separated the two germline ends. CDR1 SGHVS and CDR2 FNYEAQ come from the germline V gene. The CDR3 has 17 amino acids. CDR3 sequence (DNA): TGTGCCAGCAGCTTAGTTAGCCAGTCCTCTGGGGCCAACGTCCTGACTTTC. Its protein is CASSLVSQSSGANVLTF.

This sequence joins TRBV6-5 and TRBJ2-3; 7 positions match TRBD2. Germline trimming cut 0 bases from V and 13 bases from J; bases unmatched to any gene: 10. This CDR3 has 14 residues. The germline V gene has CDR1 MNHEY and CDR2 SVGAGI. The CDR3 DNA follows: TGTGCCAGCAGTTACTCGTTCAACCTAGCGGAGGAGTATTTT. Translation gives CASSYSFNLAEEYF.

This clonotype was detected only a few times. The V and J genes are TRBV18 and TRBJ2-7, with TRBD1 matching 10 bases. Germline CDR1 KGHSH, CDR2 LQKENI. With 3 bases clipped from V and 7 bases from J, the junction kept 6 bases outside the gene matches. The CDR3 consists of 14 residues. CDR3 nucleotide sequence: TGTGCCAGCTCACCCGGGACAGGGGCTTGGGAGCAGTACTTC. Translated, it gives CASSPGTGAWEQYF.

The CDR3 coding sequence is TGTGCCAGCAGCCCGACAATAAACTATGGCTACACCTTC. Its protein product is CASSPTINYGYTF. The rearrangement uses TRBV28 and TRBJ1-2, with D unclear. This CDR3 spans 13 amino acids. Germline V gives CDR1 MDHEN, CDR2 SYDVKM. Trimming removed 6 bases at V and 2 bases at J, with 10 bases between.